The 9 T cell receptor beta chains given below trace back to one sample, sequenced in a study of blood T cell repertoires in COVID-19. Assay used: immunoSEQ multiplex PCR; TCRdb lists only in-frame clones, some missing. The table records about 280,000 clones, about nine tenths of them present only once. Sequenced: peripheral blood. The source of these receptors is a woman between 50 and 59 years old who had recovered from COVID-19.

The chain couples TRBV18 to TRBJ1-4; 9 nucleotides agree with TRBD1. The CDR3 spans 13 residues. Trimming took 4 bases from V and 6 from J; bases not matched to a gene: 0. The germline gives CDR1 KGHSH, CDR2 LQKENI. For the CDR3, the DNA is TGTGCCAGCTCACGGGACAGGGATGAAAAACTGTTTTTT. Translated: CASSRDRDEKLFF. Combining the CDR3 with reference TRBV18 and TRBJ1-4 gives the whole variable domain NAGVMQNPRHLVRRRGQEARLRCSPMKGHSHVYWYRQLPEEGLKFMVYLQKENIIDESGMPKERFSAEFPKEGPSILRIQQVVRGDSAAYFCASSRDRDEKLFFGSGTQLSVL.

The CDR3 here is CASSYRTVGGSPLHF. CDR3 DNA: TGTGCCAGCAGTTACCGGACAGTTGGTGGTTCACCCCTCCACTTT. J is TRBJ1-6 and V is TRBV6-5; the D gene is possibly TRBD1 (6 bases). Trimming removed 2 bases from V and 9 bases from J, with 14 bases in between. Per the germline V gene, CDR1 is MNHEY and CDR2 is SVGAGI. The CDR3 length is 15 residues.

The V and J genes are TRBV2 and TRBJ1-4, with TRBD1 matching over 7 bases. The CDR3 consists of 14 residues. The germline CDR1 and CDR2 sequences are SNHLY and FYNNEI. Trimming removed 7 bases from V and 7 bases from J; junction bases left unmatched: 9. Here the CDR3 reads CASNGDSFGEKLFF. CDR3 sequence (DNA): TGTGCCAGCAATGGGGACAGCTTCGGTGAAAAACTGTTTTTT.

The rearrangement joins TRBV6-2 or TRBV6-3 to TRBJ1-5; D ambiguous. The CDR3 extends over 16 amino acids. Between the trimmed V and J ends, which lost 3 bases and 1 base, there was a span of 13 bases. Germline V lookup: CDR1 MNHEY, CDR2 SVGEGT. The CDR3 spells CASSYGGRPSNQPQHF. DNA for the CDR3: TGTGCCAGCAGTTATGGCGGCAGACCGAGCAATCAGCCCCAGCATTTT.

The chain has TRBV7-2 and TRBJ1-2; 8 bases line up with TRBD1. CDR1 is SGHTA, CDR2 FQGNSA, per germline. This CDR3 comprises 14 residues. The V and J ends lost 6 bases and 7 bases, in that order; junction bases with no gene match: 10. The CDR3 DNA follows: TGTGCCAGCAGTCCCCGGACAGGGTGGTTTGGCTACACCTTC. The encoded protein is CASSPRTGWFGYTF.

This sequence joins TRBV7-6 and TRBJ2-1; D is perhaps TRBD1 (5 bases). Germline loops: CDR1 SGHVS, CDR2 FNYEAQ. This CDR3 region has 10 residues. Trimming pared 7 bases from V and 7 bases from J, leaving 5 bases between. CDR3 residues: CASKGNEQFF. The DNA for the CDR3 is TGTGCCAGCAAGGGGAATGAGCAGTTCTTC.

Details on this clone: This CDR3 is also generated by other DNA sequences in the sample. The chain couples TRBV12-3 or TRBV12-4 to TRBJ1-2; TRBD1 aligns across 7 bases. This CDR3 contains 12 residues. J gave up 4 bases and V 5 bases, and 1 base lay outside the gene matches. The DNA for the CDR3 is TGTGCCAGCAGTCGACAGGGCTATGGCTACACCTTC. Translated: CASSRQGYGYTF.

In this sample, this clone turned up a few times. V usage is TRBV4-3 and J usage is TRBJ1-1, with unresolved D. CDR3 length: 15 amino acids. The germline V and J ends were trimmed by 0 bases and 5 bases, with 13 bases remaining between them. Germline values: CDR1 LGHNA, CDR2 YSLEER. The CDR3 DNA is TGCGCCAGCAGCCAAGATTGGGCAGGAACAACTGAAGCTTTCTTT. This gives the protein CASSQDWAGTTEAFF.

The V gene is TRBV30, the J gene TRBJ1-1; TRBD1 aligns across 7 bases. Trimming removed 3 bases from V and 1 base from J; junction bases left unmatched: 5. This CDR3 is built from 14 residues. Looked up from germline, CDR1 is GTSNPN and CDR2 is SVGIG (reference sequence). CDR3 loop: CAWSPGQWNTEAFF. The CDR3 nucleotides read TGTGCCTGGAGCCCGGGACAGTGGAACACTGAAGCTTTCTTT.